This T cell receptor beta chain stems from a study of regulatory T cells in long-lasting Graves disease (dated by TCRdb to the early 2020s). Some background on the complete study: Persistent Graves' disease was defined as persistently positive TSH receptor autoantibodies together with antithyroid drug treatment for over 5 years. Persistent Graves' disease patients were compared with newly diagnosed Graves' disease patients by peripheral blood TCR sequencing and RNA sequencing. The study was registered as a clinical trial and conducted in China. TCR sequencing covered 13 persistent and 20 or so newly diagnosed Graves' disease patients, some 33 samples in total. In the clinical cohort, patients with persistent Graves' disease had used antithyroid drugs for an average of around 10 years.

The CDR3, cysteine through phenylalanine, is 13 amino acids long. The retained sequence is limited to the CDR3, 39 bases, with the frame set at the first base. Sequences MNHNS (CDR1) and SASEGT (CDR2) are obtained from the germline V gene. The junction carries 13 bases between V and J, which are trimmed by 7 bases and 4 bases respectively. The time point label of this sample denotes: persistent/refractory GD, antithyroid drugs over 5 years with positive TRAb. RNA was extracted from PBMCs in TRIzol for both TCR sequencing and RNA sequencing. Graves' disease was diagnosed according to American Thyroid Association guidelines. Recruitment of patients was carried out at an endocrinology department in Xi'an, China. Each patient gave 8.5 to 9.5 milliliters of peripheral blood, collected in an EDTA anticoagulant tube. Ficoll Paque Plus density gradient separation was used to isolate PBMCs, and no further T cell sorting was done. An Agilent 2100 Bioanalyzer and agarose gel were used to check RNA quality, while a NanoDrop 2000 measured RNA concentration.

The library was prepared using multiplex PCR. Sequenced using an Illumina HiSeq 4000. iRepertoire HTBI primers and Arm-PCR amplification of CDR3 regions were used to construct TCR beta libraries. Before sequencing, the PCR products went through gel purification. The source study handled its data this way. Gene usage analysis of CDR3 amino acid clonotypes relied on the roughly 60 TRBV and around 14 TRBJ segments identified across samples. Filtered high-quality paired reads were merged into contigs using COPE and FqMerger. Contigs were aligned with BLAST to IMGT TRBV, TRBD and TRBJ reference genes, and CDR3 was defined per IMGT. Any clonotype with a frequency above 0.1% was classified as a highly expanded clone. Shannon entropy served as the measure of repertoire diversity, while the Gini coefficient captured V-J evenness. A clonotype found in more than one individual was treated as public. Using fastp at Q25 and MiXCR, TCRdb reprocessed the public reads and kept productive beta chains. Each CDR3 protein appears once, grouped with its most common genes and DNA. None of the V and J calls come from the authors' own analysis; TCRdb made them. Across this sample there are 310,000 or so distinct CDR3 sequences, with less than 20% seen only once. The ten largest account for just under 30% of the sample.

The paper's findings and limits, for the study overall: Preferential use of TRBV28, TRBJ1-2 and TRBJ2-5 was observed in persistent disease, whereas TRBV20-1 and TRBJ2-1 were favored in newly diagnosed disease. Sequencing and analysis were restricted to the TCR beta chain. Compared with newly diagnosed patients, persistent Graves' disease patients had lower TCR Shannon entropy and fewer highly expanded clones, which suggests clonal expansion. Peripheral blood alone was examined, since thyroid tissue, which constituted the primary lesion, could not be accessed. Persistent patients shared more public clonotypes among themselves (around 2,800) than newly diagnosed patients did (about 970). The authors acknowledged the small sample size as a limitation that may reduce accuracy.

This clonotype occurred many times. Its antigen is not yet known. No base-level quality is on record; no much larger clone is a single base apart. Material: peripheral blood mononuclear cells (PBMCs), obtained when the disease was refractory, from a patient treated with antithyroid drugs. The sequence derives from a female donor with Graves disease. The chain links TRBV6-1 with TRBJ1-1; matching of 5 bases hints at TRBD1 as the D gene. For the CDR3, the sequence is CASNPGFATEAFF. The DNA sequence follows: TGTGCCAGCAACCCAGGGTTCGCCACTGAAGCTTTCTTT.